These 11 T cell receptor beta chains share one sample of origin, sequenced in a study of beta chain features in type 1 diabetes. Every isolated RNA sample was fully reverse transcribed, so sequencing captured expressed TCRB transcripts. Measured with immunoSEQ multiplex PCR; TCRdb has only the in-frame clones, and not every one. This sample has under 150,000 clones, with 17% found just once. The antigens of these receptors remain unknown. Overall study results and limits: Type 1 diabetes patients had moderately but significantly shorter TCRB CDR3s in all four CD4+ subsets.

Sequenced material: central memory CD4+ T cells from blood. Receptor source: a man between 18 and 35 years old with type 1 diabetes.

This clone was counted a single time. The rearrangement links TRBV7-6 to TRBJ2-6; 11 bases align to TRBD1. This CDR3 contains 18 residues. Germline values: CDR1 SGHVS, CDR2 FNYEAQ. V was pared by 4 bases and J by 2 bases, with 7 bases of the junction left unmatched. CDR3 in DNA: TGTGCCAGCAGCTCCCAGGGACAGGGGGTGGCTGGGGCCAACGTCCTGACTTTC. It encodes CASSSQGQGVAGANVLTF.

The chain carries TRBV18 and TRBJ2-7; TRBD1 aligns across 8 bases. Germline CDR1 is KGHSH and CDR2 is LQKENI. The length of the CDR3 is 14 residues. V dropped 6 bases and J dropped 4; count of bases not matched to a gene: 8. For the CDR3, the DNA is TGTGCCAGCTCGCGGGACAGGAGGAATTACGAGCAGTACTTC. As protein: CASSRDRRNYEQYF.

The chain recombines TRBV6-5 with TRBJ1-2; 9 bases fit TRBD1. V lost 4 bases and J lost 10; bases outside the gene matches: 13. CDR1 and CDR2 from the germline V gene are MNHEY and SVGAGI. The CDR3 runs to 15 residues. CDR3 region: CASSSGTGPSHLYTF. DNA for the CDR3: TGTGCCAGCAGTTCCGGGACAGGGCCCTCTCACCTCTACACCTTC.

This clone was seen only a few times. V and J are TRBV11-3 and TRBJ2-3; tentatively, D is TRBD1 (5 bases). The CDR3 has 14 amino acids. V was trimmed by 2 bases and J by 5 bases, leaving 11 bases between them. Germline V gene sequence: CDR1 SGHNT, CDR2 YENEEA. CDR3 coding DNA: TGTGCCAGCAGCTTAAACGGCAGGGAAGATACGCAGTATTTT. This sequence encodes CASSLNGREDTQYF.

V is TRBV4-1 and J is TRBJ2-7; D unclear. V shed 3 bases and J shed 5 bases, with 23 bases lying between them. This CDR3 has 17 amino acids. Germline values: CDR1 MGHRA, CDR2 YSYEKL. The CDR3 DNA follows: TGCGCCAGCAGCCACCCAAGGGATGGGTCTAAAACCCACGAGCAGTACTTC. It is translated as CASSHPRDGSKTHEQYF.

The V gene is TRBV2, the J gene TRBJ2-5; tentatively, D is TRBD1 (6 bases). The ends were cut back, 7 bases at V and 2 bases at J, with 11 bases in the middle. Per the germline V gene, CDR1 is SNHLY and CDR2 is FYNNEI. This CDR3 has 13 amino acids. Here the CDR3 DNA reads TGTGCCAGCAACGGACAGTTACAAGAGACCCAGTACTTC. Its protein is CASNGQLQETQYF.

This rearrangement joins TRBV27 to TRBJ1-2; possible D gene TRBD1, 5 bases. Trimming took 5 bases from V and 5 from J, leaving 15 bases between them. CDR1 is MNHEY, CDR2 SMNVEV, per germline (reference sequence). CDR3 size: 14 residues. The CDR3 sequence: CASSIRDGLYGYTF. For the CDR3, the DNA is TGTGCCAGCAGTATCCGGGACGGATTGTATGGCTACACCTTC.

V and J are TRBV6-5 and TRBJ2-1, with D uncertain. This CDR3 is 11 amino acids long. The germline V and J ends were trimmed by 7 bases and 9 bases, with 10 bases remaining between them. Germline V CDR1 and CDR2: MNHEY, SVGAGI. The DNA for the CDR3 is TGTGCCAGCACCGACTTGGTTGAGCAGTTCTTC. It yields the protein CASTDLVEQFF.

This clone was seen a few times. This rearrangement joins TRBV5-1 to TRBJ2-5; TRBD2 aligns across 7 bases. The V gene end was trimmed by 0 bases and the J gene end by 5 bases; junction bases not matched to a gene: 4. The V gene's germline CDR1 is SGHRS and CDR2 YFSETQ. The CDR3 is made up of 14 amino acids. The CDR3 sequence is CASSLETSEETQYF. In DNA form, the CDR3 reads TGCGCCAGCAGCTTGGAAACTAGCGAGGAGACCCAGTACTTC.

This clone has a handful of counts. This chain uses TRBV6-5 with TRBJ1-2, with 7 bases aligning to TRBD1. The ends lost 6 bases at V and 8 bases at J; junction bases unmatched: 15. This CDR3 region has 15 residues. Germline CDR1 MNHEY, CDR2 SVGAGI. In DNA form, the CDR3 reads TGTGCCAGCAGCCCAGGGGGGGCAAGGGAACGAGGCTACACCTTC. It translates to CASSPGGARERGYTF.

This clone has only a few counts. The J gene is TRBJ2-1, the V gene TRBV30; the D call may be TRBD1 or TRBD2 (5 bases each). V shed 4 bases and J shed 5 bases, with 18 bases lying between them. Germline lookup yields CDR1 GTSNPN and CDR2 SVGIG (reference sequence). This CDR3 has 15 amino acids. For the CDR3, the DNA is TGTGCCTGGACCTACGGGACCCAATTAGACAATGAGCAGTTCTTC. It encodes CAWTYGTQLDNEQFF.